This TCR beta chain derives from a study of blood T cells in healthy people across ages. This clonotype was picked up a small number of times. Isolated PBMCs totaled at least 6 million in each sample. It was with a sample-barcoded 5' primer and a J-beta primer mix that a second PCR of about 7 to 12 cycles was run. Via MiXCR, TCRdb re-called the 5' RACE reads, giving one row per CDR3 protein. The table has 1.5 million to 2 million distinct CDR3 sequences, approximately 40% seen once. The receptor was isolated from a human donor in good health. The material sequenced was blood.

Here the CDR3 reads CAWSVSSPYNEQFF. For the CDR3, the DNA is TGTGCCTGGAGTGTGTCGAGTCCCTACAATGAGCAGTTCTTC. The rearrangement uses TRBV30 and TRBJ2-1; D gene ambiguous. CDR3 length: 14 amino acids. The germline gives CDR1 GTSNPN, CDR2 SVGIG (reference sequence). V was clipped by 0 bases and J by 2 bases, with 8 bases between them.